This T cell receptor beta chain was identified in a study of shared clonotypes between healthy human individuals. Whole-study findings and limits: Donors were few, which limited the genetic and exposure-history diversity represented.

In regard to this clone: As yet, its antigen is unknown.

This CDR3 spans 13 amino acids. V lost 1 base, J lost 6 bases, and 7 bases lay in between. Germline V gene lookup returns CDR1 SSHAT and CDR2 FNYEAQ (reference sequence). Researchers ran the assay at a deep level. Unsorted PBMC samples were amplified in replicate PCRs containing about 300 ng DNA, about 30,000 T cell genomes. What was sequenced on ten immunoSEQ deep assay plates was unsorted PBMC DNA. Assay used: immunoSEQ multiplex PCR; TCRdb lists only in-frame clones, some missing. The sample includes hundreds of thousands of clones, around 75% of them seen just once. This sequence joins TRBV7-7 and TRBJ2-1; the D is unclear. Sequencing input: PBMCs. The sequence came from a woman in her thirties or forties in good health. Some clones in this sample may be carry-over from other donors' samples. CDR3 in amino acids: CASSLGVVNEQFF. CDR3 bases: TGTGCCAGCAGCTTAGGGGTAGTCAATGAGCAGTTCTTC.